One sample yielded the 26 T cell receptor beta chains listed below, sequenced in a study of OX40 agonist ivuxolimab in advanced cancers. Using immunoSEQ multiplex PCR, the repertoire was profiled, and TCRdb retains in-frame clones only, with some absent. The data contain roughly 40,000 clones, 70% to 90% of them singletons. Sequences were derived from CD4+ or CD8+ T cells sorted from blood, sampled in a trial of the OX40 agonist ivuxolimab. All receptors derive from an adult with an advanced solid tumor such as melanoma, head and neck, liver or kidney cancer.

The rearrangement uses TRBV19 and TRBJ2-3, with no clear D. This CDR3 is 12 amino acids long. In germline, CDR1 is LNHDA, CDR2 SQIVND (reference sequence). The V gene lost 7 bases and the J gene lost 3 bases, with 8 bases spanning the gap. The CDR3: CASISRTDTQYF. For the CDR3, the DNA is TGTGCCAGTATTTCAAGGACAGATACGCAGTATTTT.

The chain is built from TRBV7-9 and TRBJ2-1; the D is unclear. Germline V gene lookup returns CDR1 SEHNR and CDR2 FQNEAQ (reference sequence). The V gene lost 7 bases and the J gene lost 4 bases, with 5 bases spanning the gap. The CDR3 is 11 amino acids. CDR3 DNA: TGTGCCAGCAACTATTACAATGAGCAGTTCTTC. Translated: CASNYYNEQFF. Full variable domain (outside the CDR3, taken from reference TRBV7-9 and TRBJ2-1): DTGVSQNPRHKITKRGQNVTFRCDPISEHNRLYWYRQTLGQGPEFLTYFQNEAQLEKSRLLSDRFSAERPKGSFSTLEIQRTEQGDSAMYLCASNYYNEQFFGPGTRLTVL.

The chain uses TRBV19 and TRBJ1-2, with D unresolved. This CDR3 spans 13 amino acids. Germline CDR1 reads LNHDA; CDR2 reads SQIVND (reference sequence). V gave up 8 bases and J gave up 0 bases, with 10 bases separating them. The CDR3, as DNA: TGTGCCAGTGCTAAGACGGCTAACTATGGCTACACCTTC. This encodes CASAKTANYGYTF. Supplemented by reference TRBV19 and TRBJ1-2, the full variable domain reads DGGITQSPKYLFRKEGQNVTLSCEQNLNHDAMYWYRQDPGQGLRLIYYSQIVNDFQKGDIAEGYSVSREKKESFPLTVTSAQKNPTAFYLCASAKTANYGYTFGSGTRLTVV.

J is TRBJ2-1 and V is TRBV28, with 16 positions matching TRBD2. Trimming took 4 bases from V and 6 from J; bases not matched to a gene: 6. Per germline, CDR1 MDHEN and CDR2 SYDVKM. CDR3 length: 17 residues. The CDR3 sequence is CASSYAGLAGGINEQFF. CDR3 DNA: TGTGCCAGCAGTTATGCGGGACTAGCGGGAGGGATCAATGAGCAGTTCTTC.

The chain joins TRBV19 to TRBJ2-7, with TRBD1 identical over 8 bases. After removal of 7 bases from V and 0 bases from J, the junction contained 8 bases not matched to a gene. This CDR3 comprises 15 residues. Germline V gene sequence: CDR1 LNHDA, CDR2 SQIVND (reference sequence). CDR3 amino acids: CASTPGTGPSYEQYF. CDR3 nucleotide sequence: TGTGCCAGTACCCCTGGGACAGGACCCTCCTACGAGCAGTACTTC.

This chain links TRBV11-2 with TRBJ2-1; 12 bases line up with TRBD2. Germline trimming cut 3 bases from V and 7 bases from J; bases unmatched to any gene: 4. The CDR3 runs to 15 residues. Germline values: CDR1 SGHAT, CDR2 FQNNGV. CDR3 in DNA: TGTGCCAGCAGCTTGGCCGGACTAGCGGGGAATGAGCAGTTCTTC. It is translated as CASSLAGLAGNEQFF.

The V gene is TRBV2, the J gene TRBJ1-5; tentatively, D is TRBD1 (5 bases). Trimming took off 7 bases at V and 6 bases at J, with 10 bases between the two ends. The germline CDR1 and CDR2 sequences are SNHLY and FYNNEI. The CDR3 covers 12 residues. The CDR3 DNA reads as TGTGCCAGCAATGGGGCGGGTCAGCCCCAGCATTTT. Its protein product is CASNGAGQPQHF.

V gene TRBV19 combines with J gene TRBJ1-4; the D gene is possibly TRBD1 (6 bases). V was cut by 4 bases and J by 1 base, with 10 bases left in between. The V gene's germline CDR1 is LNHDA and CDR2 SQIVND (reference sequence). CDR3 length: 15 amino acids. The CDR3 reads CASSRYRVTNEKLFF. CDR3 DNA: TGTGCCAGTAGTAGATACAGGGTAACTAATGAAAAACTGTTTTTT.

V usage is TRBV10-2 and J usage is TRBJ1-4, with a weak D call TRBD1 (5 bases). The CDR3 runs to 16 residues. The V end was cut by 4 bases, the J end by 3 bases, with 15 bases between. Germline values: CDR1 WSHSY, CDR2 SAAADI. CDR3 protein: CASSAGLRASNEKLFF. In DNA, the CDR3 is TGCGCCAGCAGTGCAGGCCTCAGGGCGTCTAATGAAAAACTGTTTTTT.

The chain links TRBV18 to TRBJ2-3, with 8 bases matching TRBD1. Trimming removed 3 bases from V and 3 bases from J; junction bases left unmatched: 5. From germline, CDR1 is KGHSH and CDR2 LQKENI. CDR3 size: 15 residues. The CDR3 sequence: CASSPIRTGTDTQYF. Here the CDR3 DNA reads TGTGCCAGCTCACCTATTAGGACAGGGACAGATACGCAGTATTTT.

The V call is TRBV21-1, the J call TRBJ2-5; the table's D call TRBD2 went unverified against the DNA. TRBV21-1 is described as a pseudogene. This CDR3 region has 16 residues. This CDR3 is CASSKRRESEPETQYF. The CDR3 DNA is TGTGCCAGCAGCAAACGCCGGGAATCGGAACCCGAGACCCAGTACTTC.

The rearrangement links TRBV30 to TRBJ2-3; D is possibly TRBD2 (6 bases). This CDR3 spans 13 amino acids. Looked up from germline, CDR1 is GTSNPN and CDR2 is SVGIG (reference sequence). V shed 5 bases and J shed 0 bases, with 9 bases lying between them. The CDR3 protein is CAWESGSTDTQYF. The CDR3 DNA sequence: TGTGCCTGGGAAAGCGGGAGCACAGATACGCAGTATTTT.

The J gene is TRBJ2-7, the V gene TRBV27, with D maybe TRBD2 (5 bases). In germline, CDR1 is MNHEY, CDR2 SMNVEV (reference sequence). V lost 0 bases to trimming and J lost 5 bases, with 11 bases between them. There are 14 residues in the CDR3. The chain's CDR3 is CASSLSPEGNEQYF. Here the CDR3 DNA reads TGTGCCAGCAGTTTATCCCCCGAGGGCAACGAGCAGTACTTC.

The J gene is TRBJ2-7, the V gene TRBV5-1; 7 positions match TRBD1. J was trimmed by 4 bases and V by 0 bases; bases with no gene match: 4. The CDR3 length is 14 residues. From germline, CDR1 is SGHRS and CDR2 YFSETQ. The CDR3 protein is CASSLVQGKYEQYF. Written as DNA, the CDR3 is TGCGCCAGCAGCTTGGTACAGGGGAAGTACGAGCAGTACTTC.

J is TRBJ1-3 and V is TRBV6-6, with D unclear. Germline loops: CDR1 MNHNY, CDR2 SVGAGI (reference sequence). The CDR3 covers 13 residues. V lost 6 bases, J lost 0 bases, and 6 bases lay in between. CDR3 sequence (DNA): TGTGCCAGCAGACCAAGCTCTGGAAACACCATATATTTT. As protein: CASRPSSGNTIYF.

This clone appeared a single time. The chain carries TRBV18 and TRBJ2-2; the D gene is possibly TRBD1 (6 bases). This CDR3 is 14 amino acids long. V gave up 5 bases and J gave up 6 bases, with 13 bases separating them. The germline CDR1 and CDR2 sequences are KGHSH and LQKENI. The CDR3 loop is CASSTQQGPGELFF. CDR3 nucleotide sequence: TGTGCCAGCTCAACTCAACAGGGACCCGGGGAGCTGTTTTTT.

The chain is built from TRBV19 and TRBJ2-1; weak D call: TRBD1 (6 bases). Germline V gene lookup returns CDR1 LNHDA and CDR2 SQIVND (reference sequence). The CDR3 spans 16 residues. The V gene lost 7 bases and the J gene lost 3 bases, with 19 bases spanning the gap. CDR3 nucleotide sequence: TGTGCCAGTAACGGACGCCTGGGGGCCGTCTACAATGAGCAGTTCTTC. It specifies CASNGRLGAVYNEQFF.

V gene TRBV7-3 combines with J gene TRBJ2-5; D assignment may be TRBD1 or TRBD2 (5 bases each). V was cut by 1 base and J by 1 base, with 13 bases left in between. This CDR3 is 16 amino acids long. The germline CDR1 and CDR2 sequences are SGHTA and FQGTGA. CDR3 loop: CASSLREPGRQETQYF. The CDR3 DNA is TGTGCCAGCAGCTTAAGAGAACCGGGACGCCAAGAGACCCAGTACTTC.

This chain joins TRBV5-4 and TRBJ2-7, with 10 positions matching TRBD2. CDR1 and CDR2 (germline): SGHNT, YYREEE (reference sequence). There are 14 residues in the CDR3. The J segment lost 4 bases and the V segment lost 5 bases, leaving 6 bases of the junction unmatched. CDR3 sequence (DNA): TGTGCCAGCAGTCTAGCGGGAGCCTGGTACGAGCAGTACTTC. Amino acids: CASSLAGAWYEQYF.

The chain recombines TRBV30 with TRBJ1-1; D is uncertain. CDR1 and CDR2 from the germline V gene are GTSNPN and SVGIG (reference sequence). The CDR3 is 12 residues long. Trimming shortened V by 2 bases and J by 6 bases, and 10 bases separated the two germline ends. The CDR3 loop is CAWSHGGPEAFF. The CDR3 DNA sequence: TGTGCCTGGAGTCATGGTGGGCCTGAAGCTTTCTTT.

V usage is TRBV11-2 and J usage is TRBJ2-7; TRBD1 might be the D (6 bases). The CDR3 totals 12 residues. Per germline, CDR1 SGHAT and CDR2 FQNNGV. V was cut by 8 bases and J by 2 bases, with 10 bases left in between. The CDR3 coding sequence is TGTGCCAGCGGGGGCGGACCCTACGAGCAGTACTTC. It is translated as CASGGGPYEQYF.

This chain uses TRBV6-5 with TRBJ2-7; 7 bases fit TRBD2. This CDR3 contains 14 residues. Trimming removed 2 bases from V and 2 bases from J; junction bases left unmatched: 3. Per germline, CDR1 MNHEY and CDR2 SVGAGI. In nucleotides, the CDR3 is TGTGCCAGCAGTTACAAGCGGGGACCCTACGAGCAGTACTTC. Translating it yields CASSYKRGPYEQYF.

The rearrangement links TRBV30 to TRBJ2-3; D remains ambiguous. Trimming took off 5 bases at V and 5 bases at J, with 11 bases between the two ends. The V gene's germline CDR1 is GTSNPN and CDR2 SVGIG (reference sequence). The CDR3 length is 12 residues. The DNA for the CDR3 is TGTGCCTGGGTAAGCAGAGGAGATACGCAGTATTTT. Protein sequence: CAWVSRGDTQYF.

This chain joins TRBV7-9 and TRBJ2-7; 7 nucleotides align to TRBD1. Germline V gene sequence: CDR1 SEHNR, CDR2 FQNEAQ (reference sequence). Germline trimming cut 4 bases from V and 0 bases from J; bases unmatched to any gene: 6. This CDR3 region has 15 residues. CDR3 protein: CASSSRDSGSYEQYF. CDR3 sequence (DNA): TGTGCCAGCAGCTCCCGGGACAGCGGCTCCTACGAGCAGTACTTC.

This chain joins TRBV5-1 and TRBJ2-3, with no clear D. Germline V CDR1 and CDR2: SGHRS, YFSETQ. This CDR3 region has 14 residues. V was pared by 4 bases and J by 2 bases, with 11 bases between. The CDR3 is CASSLRPPTDTQYF. CDR3 in DNA: TGCGCCAGCAGCCTGCGCCCCCCCACAGATACGCAGTATTTT.

The rearrangement links TRBV11-2 to TRBJ1-6; maybe TRBD1 (6 bases). CDR1 is SGHAT and CDR2 is FQNNGV in the germline V gene. V was pared by 2 bases and J by 6 bases, with 11 bases between. This CDR3 has 15 residues. DNA of the CDR3: TGTGCCAGCAGCTTATTCTCGGACAGTAATTCACCCCTCCACTTT. Encoded protein: CASSLFSDSNSPLHF.